Listed below are T cell receptor beta chains from one sample, sequenced in a study of T cells after yellow fever vaccination. TCRdb passed the 5' RACE reads through MiXCR, listing each CDR3 protein once. The sample carries 250,000 to 300,000 distinct CDR3 sequences, roughly 5.6% recorded once. Material: CD4+ T cells sorted from PBMCs, obtained on the day of the yellow fever booster vaccination. These receptors came from a man in his late teens or twenties who received the YFV17D yellow fever vaccine. Both conserved end residues are part of each CDR3. D genes are given only for firm matches. Where a row states a size, it is once, few, many or the class of an expanded clone; other rows omit it.

D gene	clone size	V gene	J gene	CDR3 DNA	CDR3 protein
TRBD1	few	TRBV18	TRBJ1-2	TGTGCCAGCTCACCACCGATACGGGACAGTAACTATGGCTACACCTTC	CASSPPIRDSNYGYTF
NA	NA	TRBV3-1	TRBJ1-2	TGTGCCAGCAGCCAAGTCTCACTCTATGGCTACACCTTC	CASSQVSLYGYTF
TRBD2	many	TRBV29-1	TRBJ2-1	TGCAGCGTTAAAGTTCTAGCGGGGAGAATCTCCTACAATGAGCAGTTCTTC	CSVKVLAGRISYNEQFF
NA	NA	TRBV5-1	TRBJ1-1	TGCGCCAGCAGCTTGGTCGGGGGGGCGAACACTGAAGCTTTCTTT	CASSLVGGANTEAFF
TRBD1	many	TRBV27	TRBJ1-6	TGTGCCAGCAGTTTATCAATATCCGGGACAGGGACGATCTCACCCCTCCACTTT	CASSLSISGTGTISPLHF
NA	few	TRBV6-1	TRBJ2-1	TGTGCCAGCAGTGTTCCTAGTTCCTACAATGAGCAGTTCTTC	CASSVPSSYNEQFF
TRBD1	few	TRBV23-1	TRBJ1-1	TGCGCCACCCCGGGACAGGGGAACACTGAAGCTTTCTTT	CATPGQGNTEAFF
NA	NA	TRBV7-9	TRBJ1-4	TGTGCCAGCAGCGCGGTGGGCGGAAAACTGTTTTTT	CASSAVGGKLFF
TRBD1	NA	TRBV29-1	TRBJ1-2	TGCAGCGTGCGGACAGGGGGCGCTTCTGATGGCTACACCTTC	CSVRTGGASDGYTF
TRBD2	NA	TRBV4-2	TRBJ2-3	TGTGCCAGCAGCCAGGCCGGACGACTAGCGGGGGGCACAGATACGCAGTATTTT	CASSQAGRLAGGTDTQYF
TRBD2	NA	TRBV18	TRBJ2-1	TGTGCCAGCTCACCACCGACTAGCGGGGGGGCCGGGGAGCAGTTCTTC	CASSPPTSGGAGEQFF
TRBD2	many	TRBV7-2	TRBJ2-3	TGTGCCAGCAGCGACATACTAGCGGGAACGGGGGATACGCAGTATTTT	CASSDILAGTGDTQYF
NA	NA	TRBV7-9	TRBJ1-1	TGTGCCAGCAGCTTATACGCCGGCACTGAAGCTTTCTTT	CASSLYAGTEAFF
NA	many	TRBV18	TRBJ2-1	TGTGCCAGCTCACCCCGCTCCTACAATGAGCAGTTCTTC	CASSPRSYNEQFF
NA	few	TRBV9	TRBJ1-3	TGTGCCAGCAGCGTCGACTCCTCCTCTGGAAACACCATATATTTT	CASSVDSSSGNTIYF
TRBD2	NA	TRBV5-1	TRBJ2-1	TGCGCCAGCAGCTTCGGGAGGGTGTATGATGAGCAGTTCTTC	CASSFGRVYDEQFF
TRBD2	many	TRBV5-1	TRBJ2-5	TGCGCCAGCAGCTTATTTTTTAGCGGGGAAGAGACCCAGTACTTC	CASSLFFSGEETQYF
TRBD2	NA	TRBV7-2	TRBJ2-2	TGTGCCAGCAGCTTTAGCGGGGGGGCCGGGGAGCTGTTTTTT	CASSFSGGAGELFF
TRBD1	NA	TRBV6-5	TRBJ1-4	TGTGCCAGCAGTTACGGACAGGGAAATGAAAAACTGTTTTTT	CASSYGQGNEKLFF
TRBD1	few	TRBV2	TRBJ1-5	TGTGCCAGCAGACGGACGGACAGGGCTAGCAATCAGCCCCAGCATTTT	CASRRTDRASNQPQHF
TRBD2	NA	TRBV4-2	TRBJ2-3	TGTGCCAGCAGCCCCCAACTAGCGGCTAGCACAGATACGCAGTATTTT	CASSPQLAASTDTQYF
NA	NA	TRBV7-2	TRBJ2-5	TGTGCCAGCAGCCCCGCTCTAGACCAAGAGACCCAGTACTTC	CASSPALDQETQYF
NA	NA	TRBV25-1	TRBJ1-6	TGTGCCAGCAGTGAATACTTTTTGGGTTCACCCCTCCACTTT	CASSEYFLGSPLHF
NA	many	TRBV7-2	TRBJ2-1	TGTGCCAGCAGCTCGGTCAGGGGCTCCTACAATGAGCAGTTCTTC	CASSSVRGSYNEQFF
NA	many	TRBV7-2	TRBJ1-1	TGTGCCAGCAGCTTAGTTTGGGGGAACACTGAAGCTTTCTTT	CASSLVWGNTEAFF
TRBD1	many	TRBV4-1	TRBJ2-3	TGCGCCAGCAGCCGAGGACAGGGGCGAACAGATACGCAGTATTTT	CASSRGQGRTDTQYF
NA	many	TRBV12-3/TRBV12-4	TRBJ1-1	TGTGCCAGCAGTTTAGGGCAGGCTCGAGCTTTCTTT	CASSLGQARAFF
NA	few	TRBV7-2	TRBJ1-1	TGTGCCAGCAGCTATCTAGGACGGCGAAACACTGAAGCTTTCTTT	CASSYLGRRNTEAFF
NA	many	TRBV29-1	TRBJ2-1	TGCAGCGCTGCGAGGGGGATTAGCGATGAGCAGTTCTTC	CSAARGISDEQFF
NA	many	TRBV12-3/TRBV12-4	TRBJ1-1	TGTGCCAGCAGTTTAGGGGGGGGGAGCACTGAAGCTTTCTTT	CASSLGGGSTEAFF
TRBD1	NA	TRBV20-1	TRBJ2-7	TGCAGTGCTAGAAATCCGACAGGGGGAAACTACGAGCAGTACTTC	CSARNPTGGNYEQYF
NA	many	TRBV6-5	TRBJ2-1	TGTGCCAGCGGCCATAGGTCTGGGAGCTCCTACAATGAGCAGTTCTTC	CASGHRSGSSYNEQFF
TRBD1	many	TRBV27	TRBJ1-4	TGTGCCAGCAGTTTATGGACAGGGGGCGAGGAAAAACTGTTTTTT	CASSLWTGGEEKLFF
NA	few	TRBV12-3/TRBV12-4	TRBJ1-1	TGTGCCAGCAGGCCGGGCCCCCTCGCAGCCGGCGAAGCTTTCTTT	CASRPGPLAAGEAFF
TRBD1	NA	TRBV5-6	TRBJ1-4	TGTGCCAGCAGCACCCGGGACAGGGGTGAAAAACTGTTTTTT	CASSTRDRGEKLFF
NA	many	TRBV12-3/TRBV12-4	TRBJ1-3	TGTGCCAGCAGTATTGACGGAGGCTCTGGAAACACCATATATTTT	CASSIDGGSGNTIYF
NA	many	TRBV4-1	TRBJ1-1	TGCGCCAGCAGCCGAGGAGGGCGAGGCACTGAAGCTTTCTTT	CASSRGGRGTEAFF
TRBD1	many	TRBV4-2	TRBJ1-5	TGTGCCAGCAGCCACCTTCCGGGACAGGGAAATCAGCCCCAGCATTTT	CASSHLPGQGNQPQHF
TRBD2	few	TRBV7-9	TRBJ2-1	TGTGCCAGCAGCCAACCACGCGGGGGAGGCAGCTCCTACAATGAGCAGTTCTTC	CASSQPRGGGSSYNEQFF
NA	many	TRBV11-2	TRBJ2-2	TGTGCCAGCAGCTTACCACTAGCGAACACCGGGGAGCTGTTTTTT	CASSLPLANTGELFF
TRBD1	few	TRBV20-1	TRBJ2-7	TGCAGTGCCGCCTCCCCCGGGACAGTATACGAGCAGTACTTC	CSAASPGTVYEQYF
NA	few	TRBV12-3/TRBV12-4	TRBJ2-1	TGTGCCAGCAGTTTACCCTCGGGAAGGGGCCACAATGAGCAGTTCTTC	CASSLPSGRGHNEQFF
TRBD1	few	TRBV2	TRBJ1-1	TGTGCCAGCATGAGGGGGCTGTACACTGAAGCTTTCTTT	CASMRGLYTEAFF
NA	NA	TRBV9	TRBJ2-6	TGTGCCAGCAGCGTAGCTTTTGGGGGGGCCAACGTCCTGACTTTC	CASSVAFGGANVLTF
NA	many	TRBV27	TRBJ2-5	TGTGCCAGCAAAACGATGGCAGTCCAAGAGACCCAGTACTTC	CASKTMAVQETQYF
NA	few	TRBV18	TRBJ2-7	TGTGCCAGCTCCTACGGGACCACCACCTACGAGCAGTACTTC	CASSYGTTTYEQYF